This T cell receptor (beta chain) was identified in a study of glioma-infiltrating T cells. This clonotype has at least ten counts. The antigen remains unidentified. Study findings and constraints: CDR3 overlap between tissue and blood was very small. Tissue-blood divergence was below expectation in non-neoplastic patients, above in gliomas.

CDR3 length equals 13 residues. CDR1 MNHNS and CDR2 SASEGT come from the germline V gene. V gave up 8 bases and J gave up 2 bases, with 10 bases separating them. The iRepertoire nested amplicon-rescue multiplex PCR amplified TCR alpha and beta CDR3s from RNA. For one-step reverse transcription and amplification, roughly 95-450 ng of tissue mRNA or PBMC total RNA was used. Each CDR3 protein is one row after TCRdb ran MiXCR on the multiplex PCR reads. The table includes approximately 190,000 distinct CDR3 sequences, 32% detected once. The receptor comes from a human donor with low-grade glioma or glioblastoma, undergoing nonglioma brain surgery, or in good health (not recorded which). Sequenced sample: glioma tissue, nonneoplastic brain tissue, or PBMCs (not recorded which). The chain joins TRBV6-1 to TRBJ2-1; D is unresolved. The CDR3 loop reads CASLVRAYNEQFF. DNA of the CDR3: TGTGCCAGCCTAGTACGGGCCTACAATGAGCAGTTCTTC.